Listed below are T cell receptor beta chains from one sample, sequenced in a study of blood T cells in healthy people across ages. Using its own MiXCR run on the 5' RACE reads, TCRdb lists one record per CDR3 protein. The sample records 700,000 to 1,000,000 distinct CDR3 sequences, roughly 44% being singletons. The sample consisted of blood. The receptors stem from a man aged 55-75 years in good health. The CDR3 runs from the conserved cysteine through the conserved F or W. Fields, in order: J gene, clone size, D gene, V gene, CDR3 DNA, CDR3 protein. The D gene is left open where the match is weak. Rows may omit the clone size; those that give it use once, few, many or a size class.

TRBJ2-7 | NA | TRBD2 | TRBV5-5 | TGTGCCAGCAGCTTGGCAACTAGCGGGTCCTCCTACGAGCAGTACTTC | CASSLATSGSSYEQYF
TRBJ2-3 | NA | NA | TRBV20-1 | TGCAGTGCTAGAGCCTCGGGGGTTAGCACAGATACGCAGTATTTT | CSARASGVSTDTQYF
TRBJ2-1 | NA | NA | TRBV9 | TGTGCCAGCAACTATCAAGGGGGAGGCAACAATGAGCAGTTCTTC | CASNYQGGGNNEQFF
TRBJ2-6 | NA | TRBD1 | TRBV6-1 | TGTGCCAGCAGTCCCCGGGACAGGGGGAGTTCTTGGGCTGGGGCCAACGTCCTGACTTTC | CASSPRDRGSSWAGANVLTF
TRBJ1-1 | once | NA | TRBV3-1 | TGTGCCAGCAGTCCTACCCTGAGACAGACAGGTCGGGCCACTGAAGCTTTCTTT | CASSPTLRQTGRATEAFF
TRBJ2-7 | few | TRBD1 | TRBV7-2 | TGTGCCAGCAGCTTAGAGGGATCGGACAGGACCTGCGAGCAGTACTTC | CASSLEGSDRTCEQYF
TRBJ2-3 | NA | NA | TRBV5-1 | TGCGCCAGCAGCTTGGCCCCTGAGGGGGCAGATACGCAGTATTTT | CASSLAPEGADTQYF
TRBJ2-5 | NA | TRBD2 | TRBV7-9 | TGTGCCAGCAGCTTAAGGGCGGGACTAGCGGGGTACAATGAGCAGTACTTC | CASSLRAGLAGYNEQYF
TRBJ2-2 | NA | NA | TRBV5-1 | TGCGCCAGCAGCCCATCGACTAGTTTCGCCGGGGAGCTGTTTTTT | CASSPSTSFAGELFF
TRBJ1-1 | NA | NA | TRBV13 | TGTGCCAGCAGCTTAGGTACAGCTATAACTGAAGCTTTCTTT | CASSLGTAITEAFF
TRBJ2-1 | many | TRBD2 | TRBV29-1 | TGCAGCGTCAGCGGGGTGGTAAATGAGCAGTTCTTC | CSVSGVVNEQFF
TRBJ2-5 | few | TRBD2 | TRBV4-2 | TGTGCCAGCAGCCAAGCGGGGGGTCTCGGAGAGACCCAGTACTTC | CASSQAGGLGETQYF
TRBJ2-5 | NA | TRBD2 | TRBV6-4 | TGTGCCAGCAGTGACTCGAATTCTCTAGCGGGCCGCACCCAGTACTTC | CASSDSNSLAGRTQYF
TRBJ1-2 | NA | NA | TRBV6-5 | TGTGCCAGCAGTCCAACAGGGATAGCCTATGGCTACACCTTC | CASSPTGIAYGYTF
TRBJ2-1 | few | NA | TRBV7-9 | TGTGCCAGCAGCTTAGTTGCTGTATCCAATGAGCAGTTCTTC | CASSLVAVSNEQFF
TRBJ2-7 | NA | NA | TRBV29-1 | TGCAGCGCCCCCTCCGGCTCCTACGAGCAGTACTTC | CSAPSGSYEQYF
TRBJ2-1 | NA | TRBD1 | TRBV7-9 | TGTGCCAGCAGCTCGACCGGCCCAGGGGGCTCCTACAATGAGCAGTTCTTC | CASSSTGPGGSYNEQFF
TRBJ2-1 | NA | TRBD2 | TRBV7-9 | TGTGCCAGCAAAGCTAGCGGATACAATGAGCAGTTCTTC | CASKASGYNEQFF
TRBJ1-2 | NA | NA | TRBV29-1 | TGCAGCGTTGAAGATCTTCCGGCATATGGCTACACCTTC | CSVEDLPAYGYTF
TRBJ1-2 | once | TRBD1 | TRBV6-4 | TGTGTCAGCAGCCGGACAGGGGGCGGGGGCTACACCTTC | CVSSRTGGGGYTF
TRBJ2-5 | once | NA | TRBV7-8 | TGTGCCAGCAGCCCGTGGGGGGCGTACCAAGAGACCCAGTACTTC | CASSPWGAYQETQYF
TRBJ2-1 | NA | TRBD2 | TRBV7-3 | TGTGCCAGCAGCCCGAGACCAAGCGGGGGGGCCTTCAATGAGCAGTTCTTC | CASSPRPSGGAFNEQFF
TRBJ2-3 | few | TRBD2 | TRBV9 | TGTGCCAGCAGCGCTAGCGGGGGAGTGGATACGCAGTATTTT | CASSASGGVDTQYF
TRBJ1-1 | NA | TRBD1 | TRBV20-1 | TGCAGTGCAGACAGGGGAACGAACACTGAAGCTTTCTTT | CSADRGTNTEAFF
TRBJ2-1 | many | NA | TRBV20-1 | TGCAGTGCCCGGATGGCAGGGAGGAACAATGAGCAGTTCTTC | CSARMAGRNNEQFF
TRBJ2-2 | NA | TRBD1 | TRBV11-2 | TGTGCCAGCACCCAACAACTAGGGACAGGGTTCACCGGGGAGCTGTTTTTT | CASTQQLGTGFTGELFF
TRBJ1-2 | NA | NA | TRBV29-1 | TGCAGCGTTGAAGATTGGGGGAGCTATGGCTACACCTTC | CSVEDWGSYGYTF